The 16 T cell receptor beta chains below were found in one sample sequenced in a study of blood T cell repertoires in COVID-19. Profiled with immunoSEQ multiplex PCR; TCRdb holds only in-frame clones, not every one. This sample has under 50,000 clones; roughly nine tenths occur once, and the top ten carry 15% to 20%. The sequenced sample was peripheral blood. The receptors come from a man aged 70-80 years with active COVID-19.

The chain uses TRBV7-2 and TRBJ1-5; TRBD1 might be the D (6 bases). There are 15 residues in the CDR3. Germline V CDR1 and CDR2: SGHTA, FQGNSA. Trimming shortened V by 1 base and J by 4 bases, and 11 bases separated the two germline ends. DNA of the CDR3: TGTGCCAGCAGCTTAGTCGGGACAAATAATCAGCCCCAGCATTTT. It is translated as CASSLVGTNNQPQHF.

CDR3 residues: CASRGGYRGVWREGTDTQYF. The CDR3 DNA sequence: TGTGCCAGCAGGGGGGGGTACAGGGGAGTTTGGCGGGAGGGCACAGATACGCAGTATTTT. The chain employs TRBV28 and TRBJ2-3, with D possibly being TRBD2 (8 bases). The CDR3 is made up of 20 amino acids. V lost 6 bases to trimming and J lost 1 base, with 29 bases between them. Germline values: CDR1 MDHEN, CDR2 SYDVKM.

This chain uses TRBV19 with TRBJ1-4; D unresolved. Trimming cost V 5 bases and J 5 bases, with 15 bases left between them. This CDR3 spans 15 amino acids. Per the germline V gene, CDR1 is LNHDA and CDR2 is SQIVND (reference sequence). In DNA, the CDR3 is TGTGCCAGTAGTCCCCGGAGGTTATCAAATGAAAAACTGTTTTTT. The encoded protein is CASSPRRLSNEKLFF.

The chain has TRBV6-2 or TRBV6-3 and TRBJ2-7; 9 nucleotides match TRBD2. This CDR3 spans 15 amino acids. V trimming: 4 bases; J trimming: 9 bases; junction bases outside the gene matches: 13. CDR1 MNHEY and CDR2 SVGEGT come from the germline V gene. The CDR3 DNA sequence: TGTGCCAGCAGTTCCCTCCTAGCGGGGAGCGTCGCGCAGTACTTC. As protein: CASSSLLAGSVAQYF.

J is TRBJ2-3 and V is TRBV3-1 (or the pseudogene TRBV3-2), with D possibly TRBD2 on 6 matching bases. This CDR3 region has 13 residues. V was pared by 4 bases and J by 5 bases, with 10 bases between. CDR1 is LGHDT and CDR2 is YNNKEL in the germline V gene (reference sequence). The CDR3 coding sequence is TGTGCCAGCAGCCGCCTAGCGAGAGATACGCAGTATTTT. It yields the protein CASSRLARDTQYF.

In DNA form, the CDR3 reads TGTGCCAGCAGTTCTCCAGGACTAGCGGGTCCTGGCTACAATGAGCAGTTCTTC. Translation: CASSSPGLAGPGYNEQFF. V gene TRBV28 combines with J gene TRBJ2-1; 11 nucleotides align to TRBD2. V lost 4 bases, J lost 3 bases, and 11 bases stayed unmatched. The germline V gene has CDR1 MDHEN and CDR2 SYDVKM. This CDR3 is 18 amino acids long.

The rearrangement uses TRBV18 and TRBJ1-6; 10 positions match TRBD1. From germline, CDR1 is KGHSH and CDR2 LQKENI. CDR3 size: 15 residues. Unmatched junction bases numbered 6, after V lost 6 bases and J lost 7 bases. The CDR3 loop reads CASSLGTGDNSPLHF. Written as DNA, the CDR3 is TGTGCCAGCTCCCTCGGGACAGGGGACAATTCACCCCTCCACTTT.

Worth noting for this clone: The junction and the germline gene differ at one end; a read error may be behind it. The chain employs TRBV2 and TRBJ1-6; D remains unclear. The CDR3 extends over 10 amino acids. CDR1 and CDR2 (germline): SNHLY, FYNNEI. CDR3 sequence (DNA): TGTGCCAGCAGTGAACGGCGGATGGACTTT. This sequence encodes CASSERRMDF.

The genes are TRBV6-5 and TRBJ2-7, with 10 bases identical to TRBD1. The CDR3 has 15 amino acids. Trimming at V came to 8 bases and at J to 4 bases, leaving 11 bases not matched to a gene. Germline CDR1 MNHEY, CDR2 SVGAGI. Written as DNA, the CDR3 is TGTGCCAGCGGGGGAAAAGACAGGGGGCTTTACGAGCAGTACTTC. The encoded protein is CASGGKDRGLYEQYF.

In DNA, the CDR3 is TGTGCCAGCAGCCGAACAGGGGTTTCCTACGAGCAGTACTTC. Translation gives CASSRTGVSYEQYF. The chain couples TRBV6-5 to TRBJ2-7, with 7 bases lining up with TRBD1. Germline V lookup: CDR1 MNHEY, CDR2 SVGAGI. The CDR3 extends over 14 amino acids. The V and J ends lost 6 bases and 1 base, in that order; junction bases with no gene match: 6.

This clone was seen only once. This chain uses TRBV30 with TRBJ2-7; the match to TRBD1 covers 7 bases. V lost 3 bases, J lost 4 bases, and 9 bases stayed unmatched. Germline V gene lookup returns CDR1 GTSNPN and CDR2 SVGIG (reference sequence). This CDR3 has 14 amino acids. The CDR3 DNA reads TGTGCCTGGAGAAGGGGACAGTCCTATTACGAGCAGTACTTC. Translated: CAWRRGQSYYEQYF.

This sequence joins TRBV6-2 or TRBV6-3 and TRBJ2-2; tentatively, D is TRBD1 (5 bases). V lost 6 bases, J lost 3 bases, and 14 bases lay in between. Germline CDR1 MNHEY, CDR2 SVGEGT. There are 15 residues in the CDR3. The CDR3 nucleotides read TGTGCCAGCAGCTATCGGACACAGTACACCGGGGAGCTGTTTTTT. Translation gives CASSYRTQYTGELFF.

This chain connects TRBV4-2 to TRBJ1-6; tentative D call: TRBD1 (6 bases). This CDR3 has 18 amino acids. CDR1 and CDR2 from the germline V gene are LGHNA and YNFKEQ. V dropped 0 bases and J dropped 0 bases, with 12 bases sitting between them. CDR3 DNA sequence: TGTGCCAGCAGCCAAGAGACGACAGGTAGCTCCTATAATTCACCCCTCCACTTT. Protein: CASSQETTGSSYNSPLHF.

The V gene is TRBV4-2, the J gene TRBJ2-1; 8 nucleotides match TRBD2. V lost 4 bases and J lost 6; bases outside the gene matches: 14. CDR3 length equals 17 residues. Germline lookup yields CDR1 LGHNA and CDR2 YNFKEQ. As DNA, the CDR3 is TGTGCCAGCAGCCCTAGGCCTGCGGGGGGAACTACCAATGAGCAGTTCTTC. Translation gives CASSPRPAGGTTNEQFF.

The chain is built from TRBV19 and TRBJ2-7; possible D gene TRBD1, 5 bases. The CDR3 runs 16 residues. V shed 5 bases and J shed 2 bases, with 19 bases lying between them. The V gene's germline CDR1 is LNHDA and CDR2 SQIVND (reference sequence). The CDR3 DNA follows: TGTGCCAGTAGTCAGTATTTGACAGACCGGACCTACGAGCAGTACTTC. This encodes CASSQYLTDRTYEQYF.

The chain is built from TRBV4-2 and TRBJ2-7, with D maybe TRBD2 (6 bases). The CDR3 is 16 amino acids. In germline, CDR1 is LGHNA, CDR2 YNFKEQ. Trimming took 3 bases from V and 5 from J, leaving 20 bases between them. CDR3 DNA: TGTGCCAGCAGCCAGGTCCTTGGCGGAGGGAAGGACGAGCAGTACTTC. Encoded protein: CASSQVLGGGKDEQYF.